Listed here are 26 T cell receptor beta chains from one sample, sequenced in a study of blood T cell repertoires in COVID-19. The method was immunoSEQ multiplex PCR; TCRdb's version includes in-frame clones alone and lacks a portion of them. The sample carries around 50,000 clones, 84% recorded once. Sequencing was carried out using peripheral blood. These receptors all come from a human donor in a cohort sampled during active COVID-19.

The chain recombines TRBV19 with TRBJ1-1, with D possibly TRBD1 on 5 matching bases. Germline-derived CDR1 and CDR2 are LNHDA and SQIVND (reference sequence). CDR3 length: 13 amino acids. V was shortened by 0 bases and J by 7 bases, with 9 bases between the two germline ends. CDR3 nucleotides: TGTGCCAGTAGTATAGAGCAGGGTGGTGAAGCTTTCTTT. Residues: CASSIEQGGEAFF.

The chain couples TRBV9 to TRBJ2-1, with a tentative D call TRBD1 (6 bases). This CDR3 comprises 13 residues. V lost 3 bases to trimming and J lost 8 bases, with 12 bases between them. Germline V gives CDR1 SGDLS, CDR2 YYNGEE. The CDR3 DNA follows: TGTGCCAGCAGCGCATTACAGGGATATGAGCAGTTCTTC. Translated: CASSALQGYEQFF.

This chain uses TRBV7-6 with TRBJ2-2; 7 nucleotides agree with TRBD2. The CDR3 has 15 residues. Trimming at V came to 5 bases and at J to 4 bases, leaving 7 bases not matched to a gene. Germline V CDR1 and CDR2: SGHVS, FNYEAQ. CDR3 DNA sequence: TGTGCCAGCAGCCCTCCCACGGGGGGCACCGGGGAGCTGTTTTTT. It translates to CASSPPTGGTGELFF.

The chain is built from TRBV7-2 and TRBJ1-5, with 7 bases that match TRBD1. Germline CDR1 is SGHTA and CDR2 is FQGNSA. The V segment lost 4 bases and the J segment 6 bases; nucleotides outside the gene matches: 9. This CDR3 is 15 amino acids long. CDR3 bases: TGTGCCAGCAGCTACAGACAGGGCGTGGGTCAGCCCCAGCATTTT. This translates into CASSYRQGVGQPQHF. The full variable domain, with the rest looked up from reference TRBV7-2 and TRBJ1-5, is GAGVSQSPSNKVTEKGKDVELRCDPISGHTALYWYRQSLGQGLEFLIYFQGNSAPDKSGLPSDRFSAERTGGSVSTLTIQRTQQEDSAVYLCASSYRQGVGQPQHFGDGTRLSIL.

The chain carries TRBV10-1 and TRBJ2-1; TRBD2 matches 11 bases. V dropped 4 bases and J dropped 6; count of bases not matched to a gene: 8. Germline assignment: CDR1 WNHNN and CDR2 SYGVQD (reference sequence). This CDR3 region has 16 residues. The CDR3, as DNA: TGCGCCAGCAGTGCAGCCGGGACTAGCGGCTCCAATGAGCAGTTCTTC. Its translation is CASSAAGTSGSNEQFF.

The chain carries TRBV7-2 and TRBJ2-7, with a possible D match to TRBD2 (7 bases). Germline CDR1 is SGHTA and CDR2 is FQGNSA. V shed 7 bases and J shed 3 bases, with 25 bases lying between them. This CDR3 is 17 amino acids long. Here the CDR3 reads CASTFNGAGAKGYEQYF. The CDR3 coding sequence is TGTGCCAGCACCTTTAATGGGGCGGGGGCAAAGGGCTACGAGCAGTACTTC.

This clone was counted once. This chain uses TRBV4-2 with TRBJ2-1; 7 bases match TRBD2. The CDR3 is 14 amino acids. After removal of 4 bases from V and 12 bases from J, the junction contained 12 bases not matched to a gene. CDR1 is LGHNA and CDR2 is YNFKEQ in the germline V gene. CDR3 sequence: CASSPNRGGALQFF. For the CDR3, the DNA is TGTGCCAGCAGCCCAAACCGCGGGGGAGCACTGCAGTTCTTC.

The chain joins TRBV6-2 or TRBV6-3 to TRBJ2-7; 8 bases are a match to TRBD2. The CDR3 sequence is 12 residues long. Germline CDR1 is MNHEY and CDR2 is SVGEGT. V lost 2 bases, J lost 7 bases, and 1 base stayed unmatched. CDR3 sequence reads: CASSYREGEQYF. In nucleotides, the CDR3 is TGTGCCAGCAGTTACCGGGAGGGTGAGCAGTACTTC.

The chain uses TRBV6-2 or TRBV6-3 and TRBJ2-7, with 10 bases that match TRBD1. The CDR3 sequence is 15 residues long. The V gene's germline CDR1 is MNHEY and CDR2 SVGEGT. The V segment lost 4 bases and the J segment 5 bases; nucleotides outside the gene matches: 8. CDR3 protein: CASSSDTTGGNEQYF. The CDR3 nucleotides read TGTGCCAGCAGTTCCGACACGACAGGGGGCAACGAGCAGTACTTC.

The chain links TRBV25-1 to TRBJ1-6; D is uncertain. Germline CDR1 reads MGHDK; CDR2 reads SYGVNS. The CDR3 spans 14 residues. Trimming cost V 3 bases and J 8 bases, with 11 bases left between them. As DNA, the CDR3 is TGTGCCAGCAGTGATAGCGTCGGCTATTCACCCCTCCACTTT. Translation: CASSDSVGYSPLHF.

The CDR3: CASSPEYQETQYF. In DNA, the CDR3 is TGCGCCAGCAGCCCCGAGTACCAAGAGACCCAGTACTTC. The J gene is TRBJ2-5, the V gene TRBV5-1; D not resolved. CDR1 SGHRS and CDR2 YFSETQ come from the germline V gene. Trimming took off 4 bases at V and 0 bases at J, with 7 bases between the two ends. The CDR3 contains 13 residues.

This chain joins TRBV19 and TRBJ1-1; a possible D gene is TRBD1 (5 bases). Germline-derived CDR1 and CDR2 are LNHDA and SQIVND (reference sequence). V gave up 8 bases and J gave up 2 bases, with 18 bases separating them. The CDR3 extends over 15 amino acids. CDR3 bases: TGTGCCAGTCTCCAGGGTCCGGGACTTAACACTGAAGCTTTCTTT. Translating gives CASLQGPGLNTEAFF.

The gene calls are TRBV6-2 or TRBV6-3 and TRBJ2-7; the match to TRBD2 covers 9 bases. CDR1 is MNHEY, CDR2 SVGEGT, per germline. V lost 2 bases and J lost 2; bases outside the gene matches: 7. The CDR3 spans 16 residues. CDR3 loop: CASSYGGTSRAYEQYF. Written as DNA, the CDR3 is TGTGCCAGCAGTTACGGGGGGACTAGCAGAGCCTACGAGCAGTACTTC.

The V gene is TRBV12-3 or TRBV12-4, the J gene TRBJ2-1; no reliable D call. The CDR3 is 13 residues long. The ends were cut back, 3 bases at V and 7 bases at J, with 10 bases in the middle. CDR3 region: CASSLVRNNEQFF. The CDR3 nucleotides are TGTGCCAGCAGTTTGGTCAGGAATAATGAGCAGTTCTTC.

V usage is TRBV2 and J usage is TRBJ1-4, with 7 bases identical to TRBD1. Trimming cost V 4 bases and J 2 bases; bases outside gene matches: 7. The CDR3 length is 16 residues. Germline V gene sequence: CDR1 SNHLY, CDR2 FYNNEI. The CDR3 bases are TGTGCCAGCAGTGTCGGACAGGCCCGGACTAATGAAAAACTGTTTTTT. This gives the protein CASSVGQARTNEKLFF. The complete variable domain, with remaining parts taken from reference TRBV2 and TRBJ1-4, reads EPEVTQTPSHQVTQMGQEVILRCVPISNHLYFYWYRQILGQKVEFLVSFYNNEISEKSEIFDDQFSVERPDGSNFTLKIRSTKLEDSAMYFCASSVGQARTNEKLFFGSGTQLSVL.

The V call is TRBV5-5, the J call TRBJ1-2, with D tentatively TRBD1 (5 bases). The CDR3 totals 14 residues. Between the trimmed V and J ends, which lost 5 bases and 0 bases, there was a span of 11 bases. Per the germline V gene, CDR1 is SGHKS and CDR2 is YYEKEE (reference sequence). The DNA for the CDR3 is TGTGCCAGCAGAGGTCAGGGCCCTAACTATGGCTACACCTTC. It specifies CASRGQGPNYGYTF.

The rearrangement uses TRBV18 and TRBJ1-3; D possibly corresponds to TRBD1 (6 bases). Germline V lookup: CDR1 KGHSH, CDR2 LQKENI. The length of the CDR3 is 16 residues. Trimming took 9 bases from V and 0 from J, leaving 18 bases between them. CDR3 amino acids: CARKTGKPHSGNTIYF. CDR3 in DNA: TGTGCCAGAAAAACAGGGAAGCCCCACTCTGGAAACACCATATATTTT.

As for this clone: A much larger clone differs from this one at a single base, so this may be a read error. The chain joins TRBV9 to TRBJ2-2, with TRBD1 identical over 7 bases. The CDR3 length is 13 residues. The germline V gene has CDR1 SGDLS and CDR2 YYNGEE. V was pared by 4 bases and J by 7 bases, with 4 bases of the junction left unmatched. The CDR3 nucleotides read TGTGCCAGCAGCCCCAGGGGGAGCGGGGAGCTGTTTTTT. Residues: CASSPRGSGELFF.

The V call is TRBV30, the J call TRBJ1-2; the D gene is possibly TRBD1 (6 bases). CDR1 GTSNPN and CDR2 SVGIG come from the germline V gene (reference sequence). This CDR3 region has 16 residues. The V end lost 6 bases, the J end lost 4 bases, and 24 bases lay between the germline ends. CDR3 protein: CACPKPDGGRGYGYTF. The CDR3 region has the DNA TGTGCCTGCCCAAAACCCGACGGGGGGCGAGGCTATGGCTACACCTTC.

This chain connects TRBV7-6 to TRBJ2-3; TRBD2 matches 7 bases. With 1 base clipped from V and 1 base from J, the junction kept 8 bases outside the gene matches. The germline CDR1 and CDR2 sequences are SGHVS and FNYEAQ. This CDR3 has 17 residues. The CDR3 protein is CASSLVASGGGTDTQYF. CDR3 DNA: TGTGCCAGCAGCTTAGTGGCTAGCGGAGGGGGCACAGATACGCAGTATTTT.

This rearrangement joins TRBV7-2 to TRBJ1-1, with a tentative D call TRBD1 (5 bases). The CDR3 covers 15 residues. Germline V gene lookup returns CDR1 SGHTA and CDR2 FQGNSA. Trimming removed 1 base at V and 4 bases at J, with 13 bases between. The CDR3 spells CASSLGVGVGTEAFF. CDR3 in DNA: TGTGCCAGCAGCTTAGGCGTAGGGGTGGGCACTGAAGCTTTCTTT.

This chain's CDR3 is CAGPSGTKETQYF. The CDR3, as DNA: TGTGCCGGGCCCTCGGGGACTAAAGAGACCCAGTACTTC. This chain connects TRBV11-1 to TRBJ2-5; 7 positions match TRBD2. CDR1 is SGHAT and CDR2 is FQDESV in the germline V gene (reference sequence). J lost 3 bases, V lost 11 bases, and 9 bases had no gene match. This CDR3 has 13 residues.

In DNA form, the CDR3 reads TGTGCCAGTAGTATAGAGGGACAGCAGAATCAGCCCCAGCATTTT. It is translated as CASSIEGQQNQPQHF. This rearrangement joins TRBV19 to TRBJ1-5; 7 positions match TRBD1. Per the germline V gene, CDR1 is LNHDA and CDR2 is SQIVND (reference sequence). This CDR3 has 15 residues. The trim removed 0 bases at V and 4 bases at J, leaving 3 bases unmatched. Full variable domain (outside the CDR3, taken from reference TRBV19 and TRBJ1-5): DGGITQSPKYLFRKEGQNVTLSCEQNLNHDAMYWYRQDPGQGLRLIYYSQIVNDFQKGDIAEGYSVSREKKESFPLTVTSAQKNPTAFYLCASSIEGQQNQPQHFGDGTRLSIL.

V usage is TRBV18 and J usage is TRBJ1-4; D possibly corresponds to TRBD1 (6 bases). Looked up from germline, CDR1 is KGHSH and CDR2 is LQKENI. The CDR3 contains 15 residues. V lost 3 bases to trimming and J lost 7 bases, with 15 bases between them. CDR3 bases: TGTGCCAGCTCACCGAACAGGGTCGAGTTTGAAAAACTGTTTTTT. Its protein product is CASSPNRVEFEKLFF.

The chain couples TRBV5-6 to TRBJ2-1, with 8 nucleotides matching TRBD1. The CDR3 is 16 residues long. Germline V gene lookup returns CDR1 SGHDT and CDR2 YYEEEE. With 2 bases clipped from V and 3 bases from J, the junction kept 7 bases outside the gene matches. CDR3 sequence reads: CASSFGDRILYNEQFF. CDR3 nucleotide sequence: TGTGCCAGCAGCTTCGGGGACAGGATCCTCTACAATGAGCAGTTCTTC. The whole variable domain, remainder taken from reference TRBV5-6 and TRBJ2-1, is DAGVTQSPTHLIKTRGQQVTLRCSPKSGHDTVSWYQQALGQGPQFIFQYYEEEERQRGNFPDRFSGHQFPNYSSELNVNALLLGDSALYLCASSFGDRILYNEQFFGPGTRLTVL.

V gene TRBV6-5 combines with J gene TRBJ1-2; a weak D match, TRBD1 (6 bases). Germline V gives CDR1 MNHEY, CDR2 SVGAGI. Trimming left V 2 bases short and J 6 bases short, with 13 bases between. The CDR3 totals 14 residues. CDR3 region: CASSYGTGNNGYTF. The CDR3 DNA reads as TGTGCCAGCAGTTACGGTACAGGGAACAATGGCTACACCTTC.